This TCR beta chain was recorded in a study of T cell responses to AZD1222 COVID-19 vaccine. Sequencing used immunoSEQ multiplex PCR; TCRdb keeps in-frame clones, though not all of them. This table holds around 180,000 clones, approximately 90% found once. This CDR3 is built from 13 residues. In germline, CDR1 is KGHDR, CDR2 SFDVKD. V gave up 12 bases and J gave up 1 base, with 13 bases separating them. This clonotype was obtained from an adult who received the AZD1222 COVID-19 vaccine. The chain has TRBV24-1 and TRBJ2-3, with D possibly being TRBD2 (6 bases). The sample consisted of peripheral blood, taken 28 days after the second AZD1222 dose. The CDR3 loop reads CAARGGGTDTQYF. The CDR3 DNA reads TGTGCCGCCCGGGGAGGAGGCACAGATACGCAGTATTTT.